The sequence of this T cell receptor (beta chain) was determined in a study of early T cells in non-severe SARS-CoV-2 infection. As for the study in general: The chains were unpaired, and the sequenced material was bulk RNA from unsorted whole blood.

MiXCR, applied by TCRdb to the 5' RACE reads, yields one record per CDR3 protein. Of just under 65,000 distinct CDR3 sequences listed, about an eighth are singletons. This clonotype appeared a single time. This CDR3 comprises 16 residues. V lost 1 base and J 0 bases, leaving 10 bases between the germline ends. Germline V gene data show CDR1 as KGHSH and CDR2 as LQKENI. The sequence derives from an adult who was a healthcare worker with PCR-confirmed SARS-CoV-2 infection or an uninfected control (not recorded which). V is TRBV18 and J is TRBJ1-3; no definite D call. Material: whole blood. The CDR3, as DNA: TGTGCCAGCTCACCACGGGCGGTTGCCTCTGGAAACACCATATATTTT. Protein product: CASSPRAVASGNTIYF.